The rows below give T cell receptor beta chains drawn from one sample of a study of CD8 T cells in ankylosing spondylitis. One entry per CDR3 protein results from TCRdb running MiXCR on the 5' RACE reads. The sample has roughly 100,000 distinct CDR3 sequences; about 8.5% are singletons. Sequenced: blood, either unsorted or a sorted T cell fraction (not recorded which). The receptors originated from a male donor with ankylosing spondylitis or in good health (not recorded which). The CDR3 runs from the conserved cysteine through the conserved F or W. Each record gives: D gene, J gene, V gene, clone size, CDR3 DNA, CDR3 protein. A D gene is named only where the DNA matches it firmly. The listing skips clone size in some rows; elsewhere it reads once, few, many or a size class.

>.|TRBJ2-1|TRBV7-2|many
TGTGCCAGCAGCCAAGCTGGGGGCTACAATGAGCAGTTCTTC
CASSQAGGYNEQFF
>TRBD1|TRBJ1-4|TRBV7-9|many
TGTGCCAGCAGCATCGACAGGGGGAGGACTAATGAAAAACTGTTTTTT
CASSIDRGRTNEKLFF
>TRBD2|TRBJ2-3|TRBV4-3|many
TGCGCCAGCAGCCAAGATACCCCCTCGGGGGGGACGCAGTATTTT
CASSQDTPSGGTQYF
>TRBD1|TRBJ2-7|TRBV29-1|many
TGCAGCGTTGGGACAGGGGGCTACGAGCAGTACTTC
CSVGTGGYEQYF
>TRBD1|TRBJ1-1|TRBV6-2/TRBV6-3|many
TGTGCCATCGCGGGGACAGGGGGACCAGCTTTCTTT
CAIAGTGGPAFF
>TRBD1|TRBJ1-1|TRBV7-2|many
TGTGCCAGCAGCTTAGCGGGACAGGGTCGGACTGAAGCTTTCTTT
CASSLAGQGRTEAFF
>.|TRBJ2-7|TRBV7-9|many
TGTGCCAGCAGCTTAGGCGGGATCGCCTACGAGCAGTACTTC
CASSLGGIAYEQYF
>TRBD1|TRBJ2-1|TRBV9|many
TGTGCCAGCAGCGGCCCGGGACAGGGAATATTGCGAAGGGTCAATGAGCAGTTCTTC
CASSGPGQGILRRVNEQFF
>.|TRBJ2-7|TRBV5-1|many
TGCGCCAGCAGACATGAGACAGGAAAGCCCATTTTGGAGCAGTACTTC
CASRHETGKPILEQYF
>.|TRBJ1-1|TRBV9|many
TGTGCCAGCAGCTCGACGGGGAACACTGAAGCTTTCTTT
CASSSTGNTEAFF
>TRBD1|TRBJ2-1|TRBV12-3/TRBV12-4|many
TGTGCCAGCATCAGGACAGGGGGCAATGAGCAGTTCTTC
CASIRTGGNEQFF
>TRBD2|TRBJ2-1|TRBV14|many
TGTGCCAGCAGCCTGCAACTAGCGGGGGGATACAATGAGCAGTTCTTC
CASSLQLAGGYNEQFF
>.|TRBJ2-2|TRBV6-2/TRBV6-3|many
TGTGCCAGCAATATAAAGCCGAACACCGGGGAGCTGTTTTTT
CASNIKPNTGELFF
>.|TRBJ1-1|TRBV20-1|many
TGCAGTGCCGGACGGGGGACCGGGGACACTGAAGCTTTCTTT
CSAGRGTGDTEAFF
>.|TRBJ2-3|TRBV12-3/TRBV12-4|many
TGTGCCAGCAGTTTGACGGGAATCTCCACAGATACGCAGTATTTT
CASSLTGISTDTQYF
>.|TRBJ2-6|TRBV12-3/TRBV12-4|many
TGTGCCAGCAGTTGGCCCGGGGCCAACGTCCTGACTTTC
CASSWPGANVLTF
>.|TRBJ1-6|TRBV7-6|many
TGTGCCAGCAGCTTAGTAAGGGGGGGAAATTCACCCCTCCACTTT
CASSLVRGGNSPLHF
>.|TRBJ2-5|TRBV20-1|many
TGCAGTGCTAGAGAGAGGACAAGAGGAGAGACCCAGTACTTC
CSARERTRGETQYF
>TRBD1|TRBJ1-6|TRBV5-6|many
TGTGCCAGCAGCTTGCAGGGGGCCAATTCACCCCTCCACTTT
CASSLQGANSPLHF
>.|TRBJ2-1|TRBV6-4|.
TGTGCCTGCTGTTTAGCAGTATCTAGCGAAGGAGGTCTCTACAATGAGCAGTTCTTC
CACCLAVSSEGGLYNEQFF
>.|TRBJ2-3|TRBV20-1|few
TGCAGCACTCAGGGGTTGGATACGCAGTATTTT
CSTQGLDTQYF
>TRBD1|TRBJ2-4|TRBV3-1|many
TGTGCCAGCAGCCTCCACCCGGGACAGAACATTCAGTACTTC
CASSLHPGQNIQYF
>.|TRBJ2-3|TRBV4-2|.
TGTGCCAGCAGCCGCGGAATAGACAGGACAGATACGCAGTATTTT
CASSRGIDRTDTQYF
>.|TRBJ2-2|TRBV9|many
TGTGCCAGCAGCGTATCTACTTCGGGGGCATTCACCGGGGAGCTGTTTTTT
CASSVSTSGAFTGELFF
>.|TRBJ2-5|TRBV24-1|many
TGTGCCACCAGTGATCCGGGGAGCCCGGGCGAGACCCAGTACTTC
CATSDPGSPGETQYF
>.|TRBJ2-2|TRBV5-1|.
TGCGCCAGCAGCTTGGACGGAGTCCATGCGAACACCGGGGAGCTGTTTTTT
CASSLDGVHANTGELFF
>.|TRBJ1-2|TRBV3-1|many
TGTGCCAGCAGCCAAGCCGGGCGGACTAACTATGGCTACACCTTC
CASSQAGRTNYGYTF
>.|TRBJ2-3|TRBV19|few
TGTGCCAGTAGCCTTGAGGACAGCACAGATACGCAGTATTTT
CASSLEDSTDTQYF
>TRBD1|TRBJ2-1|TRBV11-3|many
TGTGCCAGCAGCTCCGACCGGGACAGCCGCTACAATGAGCAGTTCTTC
CASSSDRDSRYNEQFF
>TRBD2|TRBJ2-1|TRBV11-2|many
TGTGCCAGCAGCTTAGACGGGACTAGATCCAATGAGCAGTTCTTC
CASSLDGTRSNEQFF
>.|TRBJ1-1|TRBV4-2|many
TGTGCCAGCAGCCGAGCGGATGGGAGGACTGAAGCTTTCTTT
CASSRADGRTEAFF
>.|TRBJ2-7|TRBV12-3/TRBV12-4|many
TGTGCCAGCAGTCGGACAGACGCCCACGAGCAGTACTTC
CASSRTDAHEQYF
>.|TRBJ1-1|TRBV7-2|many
TGTGCCAGCAGCTCGACGGGGGCGGGGACTGAAGCTTTCTTT
CASSSTGAGTEAFF
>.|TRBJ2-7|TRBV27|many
TGTGCCAGCAGTTGGGGCGCGCCCTACGAGCAGTACTTC
CASSWGAPYEQYF
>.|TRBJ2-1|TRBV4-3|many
TGCGCCAGCAGCCAAGATTCGACGGACAATGAGCAGTTCTTC
CASSQDSTDNEQFF
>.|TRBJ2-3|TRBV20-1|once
TGCAGTGCCCACCCGGGACACTCTTTCACAGATACGCAGTATTTT
CSAHPGHSFTDTQYF
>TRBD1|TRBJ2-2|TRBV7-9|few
TGTGCCAGCAGCTATGGACAGGGGGTCACCGGGGAGCTGTTTTTT
CASSYGQGVTGELFF